This TCR beta chain was identified in a study of blood T cell repertoires in COVID-19. With 5 bases removed from V and 4 bases from J, the gap between germline ends came to 11 bases. This CDR3 region has 13 residues. Germline V gene lookup returns CDR1 MRHNA and CDR2 SNTAGT. TCRdb's copy holds only in-frame clones and misses some; the assay was immunoSEQ multiplex PCR. The table includes over 60,000 clones, approximately 83% detected once. The receptor was derived from a man aged 35 to 55 with acute or convalescent COVID-19. The source material was peripheral blood. This chain links TRBV6-4 with TRBJ1-1; D perhaps matches TRBD1 (5 bases). In nucleotides, the CDR3 is TGTGCCAGCAGTTCCTCGGGGGTCACTGAAGCTTTCTTT. Its protein is CASSSSGVTEAFF.